This T cell receptor beta chain is from a study of blood T cells in healthy people across ages (dated by TCRdb to the mid-2010s). General notes on the study: In model experiments, roughly one uniquely barcoded TCR beta cDNA molecule per two T cells was captured by template switching. Four age groups were formed from the donors: young (average about 16 years), middle-aged (approximately 41), aged (under 70) and long-lived (around 82). The study analyzed two additional independent replicas of 1 million unique cDNA reads from the same blood draw for two donors, one aged 18 to 30 and one aged 80 or older. Using deep sequencing normalized with unique cDNA molecular identifiers, the study measured how TCR beta repertoire diversity changes with age. To avoid experimental bias, donors of different ages were randomly spread across the sequencing lanes.

What the study reported, not specific to this receptor: Conclusive comparison of naive and antigen-experienced compartments was prevented by the profiling of bulk unsorted PBMCs. The long-lived group showed more naive CD4+ T cells, fewer expanded clones and increased TCR diversity than the aged group, suggesting age selection. Because the CMV infection status of the donors was unknown, age-related changes in expanded clonotypes may potentially have been confounded. The percentage of naive T cells measured by flow cytometry correlated strongly with observed TCR beta diversity. Total diversity estimates from one million sequenced T cells were considered lower bounds and underestimates. As age increased, observed TCR beta diversity per million T cells dropped in a roughly linear way, and a significant reduction was already evident by age approximately 40.

Library preparation employed 5' RACE. The instrument given in TCRdb is Illumina HiSeq 2500. A second about 7 to 12 cycle PCR used a sample-barcoded 5' primer and a J-beta primer mix. A template-switch 5' adaptor carrying 12 random nucleotides introduced a unique molecular identifier onto each TCR beta cDNA molecule. At least 2.5 million CDR3-containing paired-end reads were obtained from each sample. The Mint cDNA synthesis kit, primed by a TRBC-specific oligonucleotide, was used to synthesize first-strand cDNA from all RNA. After uracil-DNA glycosylase treatment, a first 18-cycle PCR used universal primers M1SS and BC2_uni_R on all cDNA. The authors' analysis ran thus. For normalization, 1 million high-quality reads were randomly selected from each sample, with every read carrying a distinct molecular identifier. Instead of being binned into consensus sequences, reads with shared molecular identifiers were discarded. CDR3 identification, clonotype clustering and error correction used MiTCR with a Q25 quality threshold and the strictest error-elimination algorithm. A nonparametric unseen species model with Euler transformation was used to estimate a lower bound on total TCR beta diversity. TCRdb reran the public reads through fastp at Q25 and MiXCR, keeping productive beta chains. Every distinct CDR3 protein forms one entry, paired with its most common genes and DNA. It is TCRdb's table, rather than the study itself, that gives the V and J calls and clone size. The sample table records under 1 million distinct CDR3 sequences; more than 40% of these occur just once. The ten top clones hold roughly 19% of the sample.

The donors were roughly 38 Caucasian individuals from Russia, aged roughly 6 to 90 years, who were systemically healthy. Each donor gave approximately 9.3 milliliters of peripheral blood, collected into EDTA-treated Vacutainer tubes. PBMCs were isolated by Ficoll-Paque density-gradient centrifugation, with at least 6 million obtained per sample. Trizol reagent was used to extract total RNA from PBMCs, with at least 6 micrograms per sample. The percentages of naive CD45RAhigh/CD27high T cells were determined by flow cytometry on a PBMC aliquot from every donor. The CDR3 covers 15 residues, taking in both the cysteine and the phenylalanine. The CDR3 DNA has 45 bases and is translated from base 1. Taken from the germline V gene (reference sequence), the CDR1 and CDR2 loops are DFQATT and SNEGSKA. V loses 5 bases of germline sequence and J loses 0 bases, and the interval between the two ends is 17 bases.

This clonotype occurred a few times. Its specific antigen is unknown. No qualities accompany the bases; no much larger clone lies one base away. The specimen sequenced was blood. The TCR was taken from a man aged 60 to 69 in good health. The sequence joins TRBV20-1 to TRBJ2-7, with TRBD1 perhaps the D gene, on 6 matching bases. The DNA reads as follows: TGCAGTGCTCTTAACAGGGCCAGGAGCTCCTACGAGCAGTACTTC. It codes for CSALNRARSSYEQYF.